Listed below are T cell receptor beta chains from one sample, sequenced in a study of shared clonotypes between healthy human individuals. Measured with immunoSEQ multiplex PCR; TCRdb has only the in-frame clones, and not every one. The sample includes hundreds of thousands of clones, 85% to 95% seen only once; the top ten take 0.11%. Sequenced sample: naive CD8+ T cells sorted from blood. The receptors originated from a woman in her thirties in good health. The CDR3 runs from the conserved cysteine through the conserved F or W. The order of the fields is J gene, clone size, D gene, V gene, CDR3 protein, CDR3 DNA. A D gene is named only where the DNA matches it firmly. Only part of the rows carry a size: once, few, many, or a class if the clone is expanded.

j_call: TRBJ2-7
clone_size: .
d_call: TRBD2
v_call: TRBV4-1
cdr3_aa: CASSPRTRPYEQYF
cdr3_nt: TGCGCCAGCAGCCCTCGGACTAGGCCCTACGAGCAGTACTTC

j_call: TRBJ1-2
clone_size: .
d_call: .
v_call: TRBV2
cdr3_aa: CASSVGTYDTF
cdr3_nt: TGTGCCAGCAGTGTGGGGACGTACGACACCTTC

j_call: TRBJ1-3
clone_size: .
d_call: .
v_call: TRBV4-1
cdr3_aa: CASSQDYRGPANTIYF
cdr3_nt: TGCGCCAGCAGCCAAGATTATCGGGGCCCCGCGAACACCATATATTTT

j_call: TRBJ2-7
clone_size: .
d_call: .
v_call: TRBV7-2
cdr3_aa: CASSSGEYYEQYF
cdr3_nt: TGTGCCAGCAGCTCCGGGGAGTACTACGAGCAGTACTTC

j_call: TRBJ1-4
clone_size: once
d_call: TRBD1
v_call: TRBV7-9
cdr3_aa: CASSRRTGTNEKLFF
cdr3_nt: TGTGCCAGCAGCCGACGGACAGGGACTAATGAAAAACTGTTTTTT

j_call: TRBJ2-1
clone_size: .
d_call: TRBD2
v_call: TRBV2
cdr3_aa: CASSEAAGKAGRAYNEQFF
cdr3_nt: TGTGCCAGCAGTGAAGCGGCTGGGAAAGCGGGGCGAGCCTACAATGAGCAGTTCTTC

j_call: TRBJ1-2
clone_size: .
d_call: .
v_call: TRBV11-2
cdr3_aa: CASSLDTDNHLNYGYTF
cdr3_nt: TGTGCCAGCAGCTTAGACACGGACAACCACCTAAACTATGGCTACACCTTC

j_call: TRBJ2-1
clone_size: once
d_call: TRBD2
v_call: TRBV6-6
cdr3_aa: CASSYSASGRRNEQFF
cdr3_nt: TGTGCCAGCAGTTACTCGGCTAGCGGGAGACGCAATGAGCAGTTCTTC

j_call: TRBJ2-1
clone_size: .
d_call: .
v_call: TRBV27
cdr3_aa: CASSLSNMQRFQDEQFF
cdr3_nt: TGTGCCAGCAGTTTATCGAATATGCAGCGTTTTCAGGATGAGCAGTTCTTC

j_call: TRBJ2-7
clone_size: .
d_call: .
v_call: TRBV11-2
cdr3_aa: CASTGAGGAGGISHEQYF
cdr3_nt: TGTGCCAGCACGGGAGCTGGAGGTGCCGGAGGTATAAGCCACGAGCAGTACTTC

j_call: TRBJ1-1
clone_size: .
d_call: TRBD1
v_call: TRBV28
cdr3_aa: CASSLATGVGEAFF
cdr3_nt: TGTGCCAGCAGTTTAGCGACAGGGGTGGGTGAAGCTTTCTTT

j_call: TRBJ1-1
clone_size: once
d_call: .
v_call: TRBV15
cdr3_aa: CATRGRGSTEAFF
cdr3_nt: TGTGCCACCAGGGGACGAGGGAGCACTGAAGCTTTCTTT

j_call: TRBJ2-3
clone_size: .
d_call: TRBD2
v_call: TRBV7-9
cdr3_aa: CASIHSGARTDTQYF
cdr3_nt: TGTGCCAGCATCCATAGCGGGGCCCGCACAGATACGCAGTATTTT

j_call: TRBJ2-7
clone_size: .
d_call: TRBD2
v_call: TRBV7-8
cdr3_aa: CASSLVPGGPIYEQYF
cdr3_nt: TGTGCCAGCAGCTTAGTTCCGGGAGGGCCGATCTACGAGCAGTACTTC

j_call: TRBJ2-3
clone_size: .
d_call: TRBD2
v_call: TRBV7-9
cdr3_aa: CASSLILAGGVDTQYF
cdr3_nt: TGTGCCAGCAGCTTAATCTTGGCGGGAGGGGTAGATACGCAGTATTTT

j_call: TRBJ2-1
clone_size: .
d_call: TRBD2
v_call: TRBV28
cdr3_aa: CASRGPGGRNEQFF
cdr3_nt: TGTGCCAGCAGGGGACCGGGAGGGCGCAATGAGCAGTTCTTC

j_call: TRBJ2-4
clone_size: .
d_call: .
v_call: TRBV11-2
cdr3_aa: CASSLQGENIQYF
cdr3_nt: TGTGCCAGCAGCTTACAGGGTGAAAACATTCAGTACTTC

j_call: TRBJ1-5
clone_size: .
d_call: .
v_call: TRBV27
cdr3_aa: CASAVGGGLRNQPQHF
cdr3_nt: TGTGCCAGCGCGGTTGGAGGGGGGCTGAGGAATCAGCCCCAGCATTTT

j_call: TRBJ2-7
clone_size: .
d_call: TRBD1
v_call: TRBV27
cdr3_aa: CASSPGTGIFYEQYF
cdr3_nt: TGTGCCAGCAGTCCCGGGACAGGGATCTTCTACGAGCAGTACTTC

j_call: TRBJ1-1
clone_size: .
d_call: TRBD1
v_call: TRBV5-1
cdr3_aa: CASSLGQGAPLNTEAFF
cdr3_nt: TGCGCCAGCAGCTTGGGTCAGGGGGCGCCTTTGAACACTGAAGCTTTCTTT

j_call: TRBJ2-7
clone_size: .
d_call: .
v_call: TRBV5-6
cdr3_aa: CASSLEGGAIYEQYF
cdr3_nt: TGTGCCAGCAGCTTGGAAGGGGGAGCAATCTACGAGCAGTACTTC

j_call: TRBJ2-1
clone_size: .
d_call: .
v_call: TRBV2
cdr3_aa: CASRQGTYNEQFF
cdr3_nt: TGTGCCAGCAGACAGGGGACTTACAATGAGCAGTTCTTC

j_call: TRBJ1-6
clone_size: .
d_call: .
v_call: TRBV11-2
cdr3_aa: CASSLDLHRFAPLHF
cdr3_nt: TGTGCCAGCAGCTTAGATCTACACAGGTTTGCACCCCTCCACTTT

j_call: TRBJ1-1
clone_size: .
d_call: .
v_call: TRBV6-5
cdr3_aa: CASSPGTGNTEAFF
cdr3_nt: TGTGCCAGCAGTCCCGGGACGGGGAACACTGAAGCTTTCTTT

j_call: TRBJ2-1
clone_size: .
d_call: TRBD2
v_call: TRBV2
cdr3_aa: CASRGLVSNEQFF
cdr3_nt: TGTGCCAGCAGGGGACTAGTCAGCAATGAGCAGTTCTTC

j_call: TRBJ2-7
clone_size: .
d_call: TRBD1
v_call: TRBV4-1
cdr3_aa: CASSPGQIYEQYF
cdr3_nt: TGCGCCAGCAGCCCGGGACAGATCTACGAGCAGTACTTC